Each of the 8 T cell receptor beta chains below was sequenced from the same sample in a study of blood T cell repertoires in COVID-19. Produced via immunoSEQ multiplex PCR; TCRdb's table is partial and in-frame only. Among roughly 100,000 clones, more than 60% were seen once, and the ten largest hold 20% to 25%. Material for sequencing was peripheral blood. Receptors were obtained from a man aged 70 or older with active or convalescent COVID-19.

The rearrangement links TRBV19 to TRBJ1-4; 8 nucleotides agree with TRBD1. This CDR3 contains 15 residues. The V segment lost 5 bases and the J segment 3 bases; nucleotides outside the gene matches: 5. Per germline, CDR1 LNHDA and CDR2 SQIVND (reference sequence). CDR3 in DNA: TGTGCCAGTAGTGAACAGGGGGGAGCTAATGAAAAACTGTTTTTT. Translating it yields CASSEQGGANEKLFF.

This chain uses TRBV10-3 with TRBJ2-5, with TRBD2 as a possible D gene (6 bases). The V end lost 10 bases, the J end lost 5 bases, and 17 bases lay between the germline ends. The germline CDR1 and CDR2 sequences are ENHRY and SYGVKD. This CDR3 is 13 amino acids long. The CDR3 DNA is TGTGCCACCCAGTCTCCGGCGGGGGAGACCCAGTACTTC. It codes for CATQSPAGETQYF.

This clone was seen a few times. Here the CDR3 DNA reads TGTGCCAGCAGTGAGGGACTAGCGGTAAGAAACGAGCAGTACTTC. Its translation: CASSEGLAVRNEQYF. The V gene is TRBV25-1, the J gene TRBJ2-7; 11 bases line up with TRBD2. J gave up 5 bases and V 3 bases, and 6 bases lay outside the gene matches. This CDR3 is 15 amino acids long. Germline CDR1 reads MGHDK; CDR2 reads SYGVNS.

This clone was observed a few times. The chain combines TRBV28 with TRBJ2-2, with 7 bases matching TRBD1. Germline loops: CDR1 MDHEN, CDR2 SYDVKM. CDR3 length equals 14 residues. Trimming took 7 bases from V and 0 from J; bases not matched to a gene: 2. In DNA form, the CDR3 reads TGTGCCAGCAAAGGGGGCGCGAACACCGGGGAGCTGTTTTTT. Its translation is CASKGGANTGELFF. The full variable domain, with the rest looked up from reference TRBV28 and TRBJ2-2, is DVKVTQSSRYLVKRTGEKVFLECVQDMDHENMFWYRQDPGLGLRLIYFSYDVKMKEKGDIPEGYSVSREKKERFSLILESASTNQTSMYLCASKGGANTGELFFGEGSRLTVL.

The chain employs TRBV12-3 or TRBV12-4 and TRBJ2-5; TRBD2 is a possible D gene (6 bases). The V end was cut by 0 bases, the J end by 9 bases, with 11 bases between. The CDR3 totals 13 residues. The CDR3 here is CASSLAPAGSQYF. The CDR3 region has the DNA TGTGCCAGCAGTTTAGCACCGGCGGGGTCCCAGTACTTC.

The chain uses TRBV18 and TRBJ2-3, with 9 nucleotides matching TRBD2. The ends lost 0 bases at V and 2 bases at J; junction bases unmatched: 3. Germline V gene data show CDR1 as KGHSH and CDR2 as LQKENI. This CDR3 spans 16 amino acids. CDR3 in amino acids: CASSPPKRGATDTQYF. The DNA of the CDR3 is TGTGCCAGCTCACCACCGAAGCGGGGGGCCACAGATACGCAGTATTTT.

The chain uses TRBV5-1 and TRBJ1-6; the match to TRBD1 covers 8 bases. Germline V lookup: CDR1 SGHRS, CDR2 YFSETQ. The CDR3 covers 14 residues. The V segment lost 4 bases and the J segment 9 bases; nucleotides outside the gene matches: 6. In nucleotides, the CDR3 is TGCGCCAGCAGCCCGGACAGGGAAGGTTCACCCCTCCACTTT. This translates into CASSPDREGSPLHF.

The gene calls are TRBV28 and TRBJ2-6; D perhaps matches TRBD2 (6 bases). V shed 2 bases and J shed 2 bases, with 7 bases lying between them. Looked up from germline, CDR1 is MDHEN and CDR2 is SYDVKM. The CDR3 sequence is 15 residues long. The DNA for the CDR3 is TGTGCCAGCAGTTTACGGGAGCCTGGGGCCAACGTCCTGACTTTC. Its translation: CASSLREPGANVLTF.